This T cell receptor beta chain was recovered during a study of beta chain features in type 1 diabetes. Whole-study results and caveats: For Type 1 diabetes patients, all four CD4+ subsets carried TCRB CDR3s that were moderately but significantly shorter.

The germline V gene has CDR1 SGHAT and CDR2 FQDESV (reference sequence). The V end was cut by 2 bases, the J end by 3 bases, with 9 bases between. This CDR3 region has 14 residues. This clone showed up just a few times. The antigen is undetermined. Reverse transcription of all isolated RNA meant that expressed TCRB transcripts were sequenced. The assay was immunoSEQ multiplex PCR, and TCRdb's table has in-frame clones only and misses some. The table includes around 710,000 clones, around 11% detected once. This chain links TRBV11-1 with TRBJ2-3; maybe TRBD2 (5 bases). The TCR comes from a man aged 25 to 45 with type 1 diabetes. The sample was naive CD4+ T cells from blood. CDR3 sequence (DNA): TGTGCCAGCAGCTTATATCCGGGGACAGATACGCAGTATTTT. Translated, it gives CASSLYPGTDTQYF.